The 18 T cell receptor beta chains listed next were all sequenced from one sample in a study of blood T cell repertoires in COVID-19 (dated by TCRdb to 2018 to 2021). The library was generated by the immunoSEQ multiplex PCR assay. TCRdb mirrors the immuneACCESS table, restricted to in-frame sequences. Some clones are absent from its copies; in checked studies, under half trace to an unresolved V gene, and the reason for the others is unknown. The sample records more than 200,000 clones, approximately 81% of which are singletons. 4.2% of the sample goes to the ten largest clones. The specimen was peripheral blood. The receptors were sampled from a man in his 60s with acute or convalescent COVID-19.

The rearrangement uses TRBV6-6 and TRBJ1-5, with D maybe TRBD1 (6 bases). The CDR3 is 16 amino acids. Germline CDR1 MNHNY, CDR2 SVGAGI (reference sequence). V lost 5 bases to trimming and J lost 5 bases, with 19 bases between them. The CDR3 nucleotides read TGTGCCAGCAGTCCCCGGGGCAGGGGTTACGATCAGCCCCAGCATTTT. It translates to CASSPRGRGYDQPQHF.

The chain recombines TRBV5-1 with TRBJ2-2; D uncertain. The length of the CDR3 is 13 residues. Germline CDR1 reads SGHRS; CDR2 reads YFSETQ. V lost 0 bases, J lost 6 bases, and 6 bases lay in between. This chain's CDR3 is CASSLDASGELFF. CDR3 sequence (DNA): TGCGCCAGCAGCTTGGACGCGTCCGGGGAGCTGTTTTTT.

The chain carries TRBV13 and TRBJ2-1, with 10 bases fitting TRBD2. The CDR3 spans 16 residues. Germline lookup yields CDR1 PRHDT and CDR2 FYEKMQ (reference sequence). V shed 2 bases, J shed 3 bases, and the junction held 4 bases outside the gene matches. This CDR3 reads CASSLTLAGVYNEQFF. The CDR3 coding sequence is TGTGCCAGCAGCTTAACCCTAGCGGGGGTCTACAATGAGCAGTTCTTC.

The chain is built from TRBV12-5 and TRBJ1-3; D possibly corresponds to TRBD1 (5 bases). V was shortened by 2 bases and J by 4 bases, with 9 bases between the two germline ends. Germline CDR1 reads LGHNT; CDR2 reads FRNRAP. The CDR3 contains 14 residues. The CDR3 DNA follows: TGTGCTAGTGGTTTGAGTGGGGCCGGAAACACCATATATTTT. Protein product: CASGLSGAGNTIYF.

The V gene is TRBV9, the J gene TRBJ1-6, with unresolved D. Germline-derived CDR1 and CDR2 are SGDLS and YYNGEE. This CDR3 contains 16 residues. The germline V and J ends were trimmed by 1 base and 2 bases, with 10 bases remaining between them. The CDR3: CASSVNAIPYNSPLHF. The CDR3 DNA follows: TGTGCCAGCAGCGTAAATGCGATCCCCTATAATTCACCCCTCCACTTT.

The CDR3 loop is CASSSTVATNEKLFF. The CDR3 region has the DNA TGTGCCAGCAGCTCGACAGTGGCAACTAATGAAAAACTGTTTTTT. The V call is TRBV6-5, the J call TRBJ1-4, with D perhaps TRBD1 (5 bases). Per germline, CDR1 MNHEY and CDR2 SVGAGI. V was cut by 6 bases and J by 0 bases, with 11 bases left in between. The CDR3 has 15 residues.

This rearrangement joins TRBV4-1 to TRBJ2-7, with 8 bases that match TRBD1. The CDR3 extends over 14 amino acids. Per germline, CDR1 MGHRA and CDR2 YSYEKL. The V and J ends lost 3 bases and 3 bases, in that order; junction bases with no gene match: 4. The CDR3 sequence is CASSHPGTGYEQYF. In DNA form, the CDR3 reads TGCGCCAGCAGCCACCCCGGGACAGGCTACGAGCAGTACTTC.

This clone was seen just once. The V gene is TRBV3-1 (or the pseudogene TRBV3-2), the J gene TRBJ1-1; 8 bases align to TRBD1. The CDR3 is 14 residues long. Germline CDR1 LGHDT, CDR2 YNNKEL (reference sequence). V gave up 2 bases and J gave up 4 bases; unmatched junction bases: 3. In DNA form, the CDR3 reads TGTGCCAGCAGCCAACAGACAGGGGTCACTGAAGCTTTCTTT. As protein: CASSQQTGVTEAFF.

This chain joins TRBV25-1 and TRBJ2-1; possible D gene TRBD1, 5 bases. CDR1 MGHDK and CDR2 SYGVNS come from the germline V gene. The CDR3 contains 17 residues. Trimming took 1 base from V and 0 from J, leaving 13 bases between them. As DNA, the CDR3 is TGTGCCAGCAGTGAATCTAAGGGGTCCAGCTCCTACAATGAGCAGTTCTTC. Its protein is CASSESKGSSSYNEQFF.

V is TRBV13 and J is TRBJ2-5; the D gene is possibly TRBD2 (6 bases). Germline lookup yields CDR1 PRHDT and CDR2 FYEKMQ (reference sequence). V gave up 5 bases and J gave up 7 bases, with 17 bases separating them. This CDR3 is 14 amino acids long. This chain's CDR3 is CASSPLEGRGTQYF. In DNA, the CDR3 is TGTGCCAGCAGCCCGCTGGAGGGAAGGGGGACCCAGTACTTC. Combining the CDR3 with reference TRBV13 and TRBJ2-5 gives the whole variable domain AAGVIQSPRHLIKEKRETATLKCYPIPRHDTVYWYQQGPGQDPQFLISFYEKMQSDKGSIPDRFSAQQFSDYHSELNMSSLELGDSALYFCASSPLEGRGTQYFGPGTRLLVL.

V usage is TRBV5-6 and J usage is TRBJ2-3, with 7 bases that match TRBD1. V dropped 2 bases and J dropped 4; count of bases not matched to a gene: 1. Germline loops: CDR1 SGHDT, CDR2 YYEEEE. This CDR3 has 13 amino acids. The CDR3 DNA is TGTGCCAGCAGCTTTACAGGGGCAGATACGCAGTATTTT. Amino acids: CASSFTGADTQYF. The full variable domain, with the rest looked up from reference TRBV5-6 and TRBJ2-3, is DAGVTQSPTHLIKTRGQQVTLRCSPKSGHDTVSWYQQALGQGPQFIFQYYEEEERQRGNFPDRFSGHQFPNYSSELNVNALLLGDSALYLCASSFTGADTQYFGPGTRLTVL.

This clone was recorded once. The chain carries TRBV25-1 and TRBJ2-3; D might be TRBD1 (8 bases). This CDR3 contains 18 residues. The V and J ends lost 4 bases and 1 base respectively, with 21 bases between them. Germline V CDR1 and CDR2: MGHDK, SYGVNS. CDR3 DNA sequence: TGTGCCAGCAGTGGATGGACAGGGCGGGAGTGGGGCACAGATACGCAGTATTTT. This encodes CASSGWTGREWGTDTQYF.

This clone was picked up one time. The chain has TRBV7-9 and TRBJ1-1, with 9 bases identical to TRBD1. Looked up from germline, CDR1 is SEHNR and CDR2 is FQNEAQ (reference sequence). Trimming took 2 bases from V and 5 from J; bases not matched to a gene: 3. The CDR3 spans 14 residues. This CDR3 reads CASSLLQGATEAFF. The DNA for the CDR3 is TGTGCCAGCAGCTTATTACAGGGGGCGACTGAAGCTTTCTTT. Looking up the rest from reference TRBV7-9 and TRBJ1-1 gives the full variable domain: DTGVSQNPRHKITKRGQNVTFRCDPISEHNRLYWYRQTLGQGPEFLTYFQNEAQLEKSRLLSDRFSAERPKGSFSTLEIQRTEQGDSAMYLCASSLLQGATEAFFGQGTRLTVV.

CDR3 bases: TGTGCCACCAGACCTTCCCGAGGGCCTAATGAAAAACTGTTTTTT. This gives the protein CATRPSRGPNEKLFF. The rearrangement links TRBV15 to TRBJ1-4; the D is unclear. The CDR3 contains 15 residues. Trimming removed 6 bases from V and 3 bases from J, with 14 bases in between. Germline loops: CDR1 LNHNV, CDR2 YYDKDF (reference sequence).

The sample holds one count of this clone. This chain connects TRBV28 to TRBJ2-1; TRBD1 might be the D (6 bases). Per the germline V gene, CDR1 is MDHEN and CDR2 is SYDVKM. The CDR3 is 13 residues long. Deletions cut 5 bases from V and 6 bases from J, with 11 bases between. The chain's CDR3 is CASSTTGSNEQFF. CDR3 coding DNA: TGTGCCAGCAGTACTACAGGGTCCAATGAGCAGTTCTTC.

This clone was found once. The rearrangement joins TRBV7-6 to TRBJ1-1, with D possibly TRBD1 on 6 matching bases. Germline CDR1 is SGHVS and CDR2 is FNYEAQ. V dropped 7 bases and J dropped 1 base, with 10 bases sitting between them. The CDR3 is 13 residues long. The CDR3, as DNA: TGTGCCAGCAAACAGGGTAGGAACACTGAAGCTTTCTTT. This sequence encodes CASKQGRNTEAFF. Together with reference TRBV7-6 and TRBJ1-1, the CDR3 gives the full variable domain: GAGVSQSPRYKVTKRGQDVALRCDPISGHVSLYWYRQALGQGPEFLTYFNYEAQQDKSGLPNDRFSAERPEGSISTLTIQRTEQRDSAMYRCASKQGRNTEAFFGQGTRLTVV.

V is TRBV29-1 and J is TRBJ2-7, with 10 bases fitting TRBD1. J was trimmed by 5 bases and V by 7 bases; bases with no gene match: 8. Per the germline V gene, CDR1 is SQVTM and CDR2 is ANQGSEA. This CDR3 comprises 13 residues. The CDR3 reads CSASTGGRNEQYF. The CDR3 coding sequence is TGCAGCGCCTCGACAGGGGGCCGCAACGAGCAGTACTTC.

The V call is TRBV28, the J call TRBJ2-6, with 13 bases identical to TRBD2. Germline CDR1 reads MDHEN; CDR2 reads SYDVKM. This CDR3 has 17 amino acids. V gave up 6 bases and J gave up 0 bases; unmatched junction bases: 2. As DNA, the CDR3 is TGTGCCAGCAGGGGACTAGCGGGACTCTCTGGGGCCAACGTCCTGACTTTC. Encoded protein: CASRGLAGLSGANVLTF.